One and the same sample provided the 14 T cell receptor beta chains below, sequenced in a study of shared clonotypes between healthy human individuals. Clones were sequenced by immunoSEQ multiplex PCR, and TCRdb holds only the in-frame ones, with some missing. The data contain some 580,000 clones, 95% to 98% of them singletons. Sequencing input: naive CD4+ T cells sorted from blood. Sample subset: CD45RA+ positively selected. The receptors stem from a woman between 25 and 40 years old in good health.

This chain uses TRBV15 with TRBJ2-1; D perhaps matches TRBD2 (6 bases). The CDR3 consists of 15 residues. Germline lookup yields CDR1 LNHNV and CDR2 YYDKDF (reference sequence). Trimming shortened V by 5 bases and J by 7 bases, and 18 bases separated the two germline ends. This CDR3 is CATSAASGVWNEQFF. CDR3 nucleotides: TGTGCCACCAGCGCCGCCTCGGGAGTTTGGAATGAGCAGTTCTTC.

Written as DNA, the CDR3 is TGTGCCAGCAAACTACACGGAGGGACGAACACCGGGGAGCTGTTTTTT. As protein: CASKLHGGTNTGELFF. The chain recombines TRBV6-6 with TRBJ2-2; possibly TRBD2 for D (6 bases). The CDR3 is made up of 16 amino acids. Trimming stripped 7 bases from V and 0 bases from J, with 15 bases between. Per the germline V gene, CDR1 is MNHNY and CDR2 is SVGAGI (reference sequence).

The chain recombines TRBV7-9 with TRBJ2-5; either TRBD1 or TRBD2 may fit D (5 bases each). The CDR3 spans 15 residues. Trimming cost V 0 bases and J 5 bases, with 13 bases left between them. Germline V CDR1 and CDR2: SEHNR, FQNEAQ (reference sequence). CDR3 in amino acids: CASSLAGTAGETQYF. CDR3 in DNA: TGTGCCAGCAGCTTAGCAGGGACCGCCGGGGAGACCCAGTACTTC.

This clone was detected once. In DNA form, the CDR3 reads TGTGCCAGCTCACGAGGGACAGGGGGCGAGGATCAGCCCCAGCATTTT. Protein sequence: CASSRGTGGEDQPQHF. The rearrangement joins TRBV18 to TRBJ1-5; 12 bases match TRBD1. Germline V gene lookup returns CDR1 KGHSH and CDR2 LQKENI. The junction had 6 bases not matched to a gene; V was cut back by 4 bases and J by 5 bases. This CDR3 is built from 16 residues. The whole variable domain, remainder taken from reference TRBV18 and TRBJ1-5, is NAGVMQNPRHLVRRRGQEARLRCSPMKGHSHVYWYRQLPEEGLKFMVYLQKENIIDESGMPKERFSAEFPKEGPSILRIQQVVRGDSAAYFCASSRGTGGEDQPQHFGDGTRLSIL.

The chain combines TRBV5-4 with TRBJ2-2; D is unclear. Trimming left V 1 base short and J 3 bases short, with 4 bases between. This CDR3 region has 13 residues. Germline V gives CDR1 SGHNT, CDR2 YYREEE (reference sequence). The CDR3 is CASSLLDTGELFF. In DNA, the CDR3 is TGTGCCAGCAGCTTGTTGGACACCGGGGAGCTGTTTTTT.

V gene TRBV9 combines with J gene TRBJ2-7; D gene ambiguous. The CDR3 loop spans 14 amino acids. The germline gives CDR1 SGDLS, CDR2 YYNGEE. V was pared by 4 bases and J by 6 bases, with 17 bases between. DNA for the CDR3: TGTGCCAGCAGCCTCCCCCCTAGTTCGCGCGAGCAGTACTTC. Protein product: CASSLPPSSREQYF.

V and J are TRBV19 and TRBJ2-7, with TRBD1 matching 8 bases. This CDR3 has 13 residues. Germline assignment: CDR1 LNHDA and CDR2 SQIVND (reference sequence). Trimming removed 6 bases from V and 2 bases from J; junction bases left unmatched: 3. The DNA for the CDR3 is TGTGCCAGTAGACGGGGACAGGCCTACGAGCAGTACTTC. Protein: CASRRGQAYEQYF.

The chain has TRBV5-1 and TRBJ2-3, with 9 bases aligning to TRBD2. Trimming at V came to 4 bases and at J to 1 base, leaving 4 bases not matched to a gene. Germline V gene data show CDR1 as SGHRS and CDR2 as YFSETQ. CDR3 length: 15 amino acids. The CDR3 nucleotides read TGCGCCAGCAGCCCCAGACTAGCGGGCACAGATACGCAGTATTTT. Its translation: CASSPRLAGTDTQYF.

This sequence joins TRBV2 and TRBJ1-2, with D unclear. Germline CDR1 is SNHLY and CDR2 is FYNNEI. V was trimmed by 6 bases and J by 4 bases, leaving 6 bases between them. The CDR3 spans 11 residues. CDR3 coding DNA: TGTGCCAGCAGGGGCTTCTATGGCTACACCTTC. Translating gives CASRGFYGYTF.

The chain recombines TRBV7-9 with TRBJ2-5; tentatively, D is TRBD2 (6 bases). The germline gives CDR1 SEHNR, CDR2 FQNEAQ (reference sequence). The CDR3 spans 13 residues. The germline V and J ends were trimmed by 5 bases and 2 bases, with 9 bases remaining between them. CDR3 sequence reads: CASSPGLQETQYF. DNA of the CDR3: TGTGCCAGCAGCCCGGGACTTCAAGAGACCCAGTACTTC.

The chain couples TRBV12-5 to TRBJ1-2, with 12 bases lining up with TRBD1. From germline, CDR1 is LGHNT and CDR2 FRNRAP. V shed 0 bases and J 3 bases; nucleotides not matched to a gene: 11. The CDR3 runs to 19 residues. The CDR3: CASGLVRGDRGRSDYGYTF. CDR3 sequence (DNA): TGTGCTAGTGGTTTGGTACGGGGGGACAGGGGGCGTTCGGACTATGGCTACACCTTC.

The chain is built from TRBV28 and TRBJ1-1, with a weak D call TRBD1 (5 bases). The germline gives CDR1 MDHEN, CDR2 SYDVKM. The CDR3 spans 14 residues. V lost 3 bases and J 5 bases, leaving 13 bases between the germline ends. For the CDR3, the DNA is TGTGCCAGCAGTTTTCACGGGCCAGGGACTGAAGCTTTCTTT. The encoded protein is CASSFHGPGTEAFF. The whole variable domain, remainder taken from reference TRBV28 and TRBJ1-1, is DVKVTQSSRYLVKRTGEKVFLECVQDMDHENMFWYRQDPGLGLRLIYFSYDVKMKEKGDIPEGYSVSREKKERFSLILESASTNQTSMYLCASSFHGPGTEAFFGQGTRLTVV.

This rearrangement joins TRBV5-1 to TRBJ1-1; the D gene is possibly TRBD1 (5 bases). The CDR3 spans 14 residues. V lost 0 bases, J lost 3 bases, and 9 bases lay in between. Germline CDR1 SGHRS, CDR2 YFSETQ. CDR3 in DNA: TGCGCCAGCAGCTTGGCCGGGGACGACACTGAAGCTTTCTTT. It translates to CASSLAGDDTEAFF.

V gene TRBV7-9 combines with J gene TRBJ1-2; D possibly corresponds to TRBD1 (6 bases). CDR1 and CDR2 (germline): SEHNR, FQNEAQ (reference sequence). The CDR3 is 14 residues long. V lost 1 base and J lost 3, with 9 bases in between. Written as DNA, the CDR3 is TGTGCCAGCAGCTTAGGGGGGGCGGACTATGGCTACACCTTC. Encoded protein: CASSLGGADYGYTF. Full variable domain (rest looked up from reference TRBV7-9 and TRBJ1-2): DTGVSQNPRHKITKRGQNVTFRCDPISEHNRLYWYRQTLGQGPEFLTYFQNEAQLEKSRLLSDRFSAERPKGSFSTLEIQRTEQGDSAMYLCASSLGGADYGYTFGSGTRLTVV.